Below are 18 T cell receptor beta chains sequenced from a single sample in a study of blood T cell repertoires in COVID-19. TCRdb's table, derived via immunoSEQ multiplex PCR, lists solely in-frame clones and lacks some. The table includes 150,000 to 200,000 clones, 79% detected once. The sample consisted of peripheral blood. Receptors were obtained from a woman aged 40-49 years with COVID-19, enrolled during active disease.

In its sample, this clone was seen a few times. V gene TRBV30 combines with J gene TRBJ2-7; 8 bases align to TRBD1. This CDR3 contains 14 residues. J was trimmed by 2 bases and V by 6 bases; bases with no gene match: 9. The germline gives CDR1 GTSNPN, CDR2 SVGIG (reference sequence). The CDR3 sequence is CACRGQAIAYEQYF. In DNA form, the CDR3 reads TGTGCCTGCCGGGGACAGGCCATAGCCTACGAGCAGTACTTC.

This clone appeared many times. The chain employs TRBV30 and TRBJ2-5, with TRBD1 as a possible D gene (5 bases). V was clipped by 4 bases and J by 0 bases, with 12 bases between them. This CDR3 has 14 amino acids. Germline V CDR1 and CDR2: GTSNPN, SVGIG (reference sequence). The CDR3 sequence: CAWTPGWYQETQYF. CDR3 in DNA: TGTGCCTGGACGCCAGGGTGGTACCAAGAGACCCAGTACTTC.

The rearrangement uses TRBV24-1 and TRBJ2-5; TRBD1 matches at 11 bases. Germline V CDR1 and CDR2: KGHDR, SFDVKD. The CDR3 spans 16 residues. V lost 4 bases and J lost 2; bases outside the gene matches: 5. CDR3: CATSDSGQGEQETQYF. CDR3 DNA sequence: TGTGCCACCAGTGACTCGGGACAGGGGGAGCAAGAGACCCAGTACTTC.

The gene calls are TRBV2 and TRBJ1-1; D perhaps matches TRBD1 (6 bases). The CDR3 runs to 13 residues. CDR1 is SNHLY and CDR2 is FYNNEI in the germline V gene. V lost 8 bases and J lost 5, with 15 bases in between. The CDR3 sequence is CASQNRVTTEAFF. The CDR3 DNA is TGTGCCAGCCAAAACAGGGTAACAACTGAAGCTTTCTTT. The variable domain in full, completed from reference TRBV2 and TRBJ1-1, reads EPEVTQTPSHQVTQMGQEVILRCVPISNHLYFYWYRQILGQKVEFLVSFYNNEISEKSEIFDDQFSVERPDGSNFTLKIRSTKLEDSAMYFCASQNRVTTEAFFGQGTRLTVV.

This sequence joins TRBV19 and TRBJ2-5; D remains unclear. CDR3 size: 11 residues. Trimming cost V 5 bases and J 5 bases, with 6 bases left between them. CDR1 is LNHDA and CDR2 is SQIVND in the germline V gene (reference sequence). The CDR3 here is CASSLSETQYF. For the CDR3, the DNA is TGTGCCAGTAGTCTTTCGGAGACCCAGTACTTC.

This clone was observed many times. This sequence joins TRBV27 and TRBJ2-2, with 11 bases fitting TRBD2. CDR1 is MNHEY and CDR2 is SMNVEV in the germline V gene (reference sequence). The V segment lost 3 bases and the J segment 6 bases; nucleotides outside the gene matches: 15. The CDR3 extends over 19 amino acids. The CDR3 region is CASSLGPSGRPGKSGELFF. The CDR3 nucleotides are TGTGCCAGCAGTTTGGGGCCTAGCGGGAGGCCAGGGAAGTCCGGGGAGCTGTTTTTT.

This clone was recorded only once. This chain links TRBV10-3 with TRBJ1-4; 7 bases fit TRBD1. Looked up from germline, CDR1 is ENHRY and CDR2 is SYGVKD. This CDR3 is built from 13 residues. Germline trimming cut 4 bases from V and 12 bases from J; bases unmatched to any gene: 8. The CDR3 region is CAISADRDWELFF. The CDR3 DNA reads as TGTGCCATCAGTGCAGACAGGGACTGGGAACTGTTTTTT.

This sequence joins TRBV15 and TRBJ1-2, with D perhaps TRBD1 (5 bases). CDR3 size: 12 residues. Germline V gene data show CDR1 as LNHNV and CDR2 as YYDKDF (reference sequence). The ends were cut back, 0 bases at V and 8 bases at J, with 7 bases in the middle. The CDR3 loop is CATSRERGGYTF. The CDR3 region has the DNA TGTGCCACCAGCAGAGAAAGGGGAGGCTACACCTTC.

J is TRBJ2-2 and V is TRBV14; no clear D. Trimming took off 4 bases at V and 2 bases at J, with 17 bases between the two ends. The CDR3 contains 17 residues. Germline CDR1 SGHDN, CDR2 FVKESK. CDR3 loop: CASSPLASILNTGELFF. The CDR3 DNA follows: TGTGCCAGCAGCCCCCTCGCGAGTATCCTCAACACCGGGGAGCTGTTTTTT.

V usage is TRBV11-2 and J usage is TRBJ2-7; 9 bases are shared with TRBD1. The CDR3 runs to 13 residues. The J segment lost 6 bases and the V segment lost 7 bases, leaving 7 bases of the junction unmatched. CDR1 and CDR2 (germline): SGHAT, FQNNGV. Here the CDR3 DNA reads TGTGCCAGCACCGCGACAGGGGGGGGCGAGCAGTACTTC. This gives the protein CASTATGGGEQYF.

The J gene is TRBJ2-7, the V gene TRBV18, with D tentatively TRBD1 (6 bases). Germline V CDR1 and CDR2: KGHSH, LQKENI. Deletions cut 6 bases from V and 3 bases from J, with 12 bases between. The CDR3 length is 13 residues. The CDR3 DNA follows: TGTGCCAGCTCTGCCCGGACAGACTACGAGCAGTACTTC. Its protein product is CASSARTDYEQYF.

This clone was detected only a few times. The chain employs TRBV18 and TRBJ2-2, with D possibly matching TRBD1 (5 bases). Trimming removed 3 bases at V and 3 bases at J, with 11 bases between. CDR1 KGHSH and CDR2 LQKENI come from the germline V gene. The CDR3 sequence is 15 residues long. The CDR3 spells CASSPFQGYTGELFF. CDR3 in DNA: TGTGCCAGCTCACCGTTCCAGGGATACACCGGGGAGCTGTTTTTT.

The chain uses TRBV9 and TRBJ2-3; TRBD2 agrees at 12 bases. CDR3 length: 16 residues. CDR1 and CDR2 (germline): SGDLS, YYNGEE. With 0 bases clipped from V and 6 bases from J, the junction kept 5 bases outside the gene matches. The CDR3 spells CASSVGGTSGPDTQYF. CDR3 coding DNA: TGTGCCAGCAGCGTAGGCGGGACTAGCGGGCCCGATACGCAGTATTTT. Full variable domain (missing parts from reference TRBV9 and TRBJ2-3): DSGVTQTPKHLITATGQRVTLRCSPRSGDLSVYWYQQSLDQGLQFLIQYYNGEERAKGNILERFSAQQFPDLHSELNLSSLELGDSALYFCASSVGGTSGPDTQYFGPGTRLTVL.

The rearrangement joins TRBV6-2 or TRBV6-3 to TRBJ2-1; TRBD1 might be the D (6 bases). CDR1 MNHEY and CDR2 SVGEGT come from the germline V gene. This CDR3 is built from 15 residues. V lost 5 bases, J lost 4 bases, and 15 bases lay in between. CDR3 DNA: TGTGCCAGCAGTCTACAGGGTAGTTCTTACAATGAGCAGTTCTTC. Amino acid sequence: CASSLQGSSYNEQFF.

The chain has TRBV28 and TRBJ2-3, with 7 nucleotides matching TRBD2. Germline-derived CDR1 and CDR2 are MDHEN and SYDVKM. V shed 8 bases, J shed 3 bases, and the junction held 11 bases outside the gene matches. The CDR3 sequence is 15 residues long. The CDR3 region has the DNA TGTGCCAGCCCCCCGGGGGGACTATCAACAGATACGCAGTATTTT. Encoded protein: CASPPGGLSTDTQYF.

The chain has TRBV7-8 and TRBJ2-5; a weak D match, TRBD1 (5 bases). The CDR3 has 13 amino acids. Trimming stripped 1 base from V and 2 bases from J, with 5 bases between. Germline-derived CDR1 and CDR2 are SGHVS and FQNEAQ. CDR3 sequence reads: CASSLGQQETQYF. The CDR3 DNA reads as TGTGCCAGCAGCTTAGGACAGCAAGAGACCCAGTACTTC.

The genes are TRBV29-1 and TRBJ2-7, with TRBD1 matching over 9 bases. CDR3 size: 14 residues. J was trimmed by 4 bases and V by 1 base; bases with no gene match: 5. The germline V gene has CDR1 SQVTM and CDR2 ANQGSEA. For the CDR3, the DNA is TGCAGCGTTGAAGTGGGGACAGGGACTTACGAGCAGTACTTC. This codes for CSVEVGTGTYEQYF.

V gene TRBV5-4 combines with J gene TRBJ1-2; 7 nucleotides match TRBD1. This CDR3 comprises 13 residues. CDR1 SGHNT and CDR2 YYREEE come from the germline V gene (reference sequence). With V trimmed by 5 bases and J by 7 bases, 8 bases remained unmatched. The CDR3 loop reads CASSSDRYGGYTF. The CDR3 DNA reads TGTGCCAGCAGTTCGGACAGGTACGGTGGCTACACCTTC. Full variable domain (missing parts from reference TRBV5-4 and TRBJ1-2): ETGVTQSPTHLIKTRGQQVTLRCSSQSGHNTVSWYQQALGQGPQFIFQYYREEENGRGNFPPRFSGLQFPNYSSELNVNALELDDSALYLCASSSDRYGGYTFGSGTRLTVV.